These T cell receptor beta chains were read from a single sample in a study of blood T cell repertoires in COVID-19. Libraries were prepared by immunoSEQ multiplex PCR; TCRdb keeps only in-frame clonotypes and omits some of them. The sample has fewer than 350,000 clones, around 89% seen once. Sequencing was performed on PBMCs or T cells enriched from blood (not recorded which). The source of these receptors is a woman aged 25 to 39 with acute COVID-19. The CDR3 runs from the conserved cysteine through the conserved F or W. D genes are given only for firm matches. Size is omitted from some rows. Given values are once, few, many or a class for expanded clones.

>TRBV5-8|-|TRBJ1-1|-
CASVTAGYTEAFF
TGTGCCAGCGTAACTGCAGGGTACACTGAAGCTTTCTTT
>TRBV27|TRBD1|TRBJ1-1|-
CASSLDRGAVNTEAFF
TGTGCCAGCAGTTTGGACAGGGGCGCGGTGAACACTGAAGCTTTCTTT
>TRBV4-3|TRBD1|TRBJ2-7|once
CASSQGRQGYEQYF
TGCGCCAGCAGCCAAGGGCGACAGGGGTACGAGCAGTACTTC
>TRBV2|-|TRBJ1-3|-
CASRKEVGNTIYF
TGTGCCAGCAGGAAGGAGGTGGGAAACACCATATATTTT
>TRBV28|TRBD2|TRBJ2-7|-
CASTSGRGFSYEQYF
TGTGCCAGTACTAGCGGGAGAGGGTTCTCCTACGAGCAGTACTTC
>TRBV2|-|TRBJ2-3|-
CASRAPDTQYF
TGTGCCAGCAGGGCCCCAGATACGCAGTATTTT
>TRBV7-9|-|TRBJ1-1|-
CASSSGDYTEAFF
TGTGCCAGCAGCTCAGGGGATTACACTGAAGCTTTCTTT
>TRBV14|-|TRBJ2-2|few
CASSPLFYGELFF
TGTGCCAGCAGCCCCCTCTTCTACGGGGAGCTGTTTTTT
>TRBV7-8|TRBD2|TRBJ2-1|few
CASSLAPSGTRSFF
TGTGCCAGCAGCTTAGCCCCCAGCGGGACGCGGTCGTTCTTC
>TRBV27|TRBD1|TRBJ2-7|-
CASSFGTGIGEQYF
TGTGCCAGCAGTTTCGGGACAGGGATAGGCGAGCAGTACTTC
>TRBV7-2|-|TRBJ2-4|-
CASSLIGGRNIQYF
TGTGCCAGCAGCTTAATAGGGGGTCGGAACATTCAGTACTTC
>TRBV6-5|TRBD1|TRBJ2-7|-
CASSNPGTGNYEQYF
TGTGCCAGCAGTAATCCCGGGACAGGGAACTACGAGCAGTACTTC
>TRBV4-1|-|TRBJ1-1|-
CASSQVADPNTEAFF
TGCGCCAGCAGCCAAGTAGCAGATCCGAACACTGAAGCTTTCTTT
>TRBV30|-|TRBJ2-5|once
CAWSSDQETQYF
TGTGCCTGGAGTTCCGACCAAGAGACCCAGTACTTC